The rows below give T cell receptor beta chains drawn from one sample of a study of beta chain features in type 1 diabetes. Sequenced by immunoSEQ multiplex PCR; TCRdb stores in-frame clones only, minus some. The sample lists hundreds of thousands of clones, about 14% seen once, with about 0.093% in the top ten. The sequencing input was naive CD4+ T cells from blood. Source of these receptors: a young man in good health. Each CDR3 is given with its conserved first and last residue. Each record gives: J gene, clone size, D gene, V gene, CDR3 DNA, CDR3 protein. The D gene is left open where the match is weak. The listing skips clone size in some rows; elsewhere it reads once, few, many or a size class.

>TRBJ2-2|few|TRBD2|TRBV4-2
TGTGCCAGCAGCCCGCGACTAGCGGGGTCGGGCACCGGGGAGCTGTTTTTT
CASSPRLAGSGTGELFF
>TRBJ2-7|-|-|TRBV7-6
TGTGCCAGCAGACAATCGACAGGAGATTCCTACGAGCAGTACTTC
CASRQSTGDSYEQYF
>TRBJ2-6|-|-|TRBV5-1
TGCGCCAGCAGCTTCCTGCGTGGTGGGGCCAACGTCCTGACTTTC
CASSFLRGGANVLTF
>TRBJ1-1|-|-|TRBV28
TGTGCCAGCAGTTTAACCGAGGGAGCATCTTCGAACACTGAAGCTTTCTTT
CASSLTEGASSNTEAFF
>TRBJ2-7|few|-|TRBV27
TGTGCCAGCAGTTTGGACAGATCCTACGAGCAGTACTTC
CASSLDRSYEQYF
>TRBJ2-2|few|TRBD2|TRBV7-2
TGTGCCAGCAGCTTCAAACTAGCGGGCACCGGGGAGCTGTTTTTT
CASSFKLAGTGELFF
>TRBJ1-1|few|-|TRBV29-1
TGCAGCGCACCTAAATTGGGAAGTAACACTGAAGCTTTCTTT
CSAPKLGSNTEAFF
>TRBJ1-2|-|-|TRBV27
TGTGCCAGCAGTTTGGGACCAGCTAACTATGGCTACACCTTC
CASSLGPANYGYTF
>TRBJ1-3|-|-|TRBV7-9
TGTGCCAGCAGGGAGCCAGGGTTCTCTGGAAACACCATATATTTT
CASREPGFSGNTIYF
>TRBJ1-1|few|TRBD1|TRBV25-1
TGTGCCAGCAGTCCACTGGGGACAGGGAACACTGAAGCTTTCTTT
CASSPLGTGNTEAFF
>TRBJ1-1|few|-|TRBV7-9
TGTGCCAGCAGCTCACTTCTGAACACTGAAGCTTTCTTT
CASSSLLNTEAFF
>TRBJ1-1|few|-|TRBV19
TGTGCCAGCTCTTTCGGACAGCGACGCAACACTGAAGCTTTCTTT
CASSFGQRRNTEAFF
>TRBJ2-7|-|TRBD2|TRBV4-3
TGCGCCAGCAGCCAATCCCCAGCGGGAGGTCTTTACGAGCAGTACTTC
CASSQSPAGGLYEQYF
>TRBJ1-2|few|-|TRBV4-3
TGCGCCAGCAGCCAAGATCTCGTAGAGAACTATGGCTACACCTTC
CASSQDLVENYGYTF
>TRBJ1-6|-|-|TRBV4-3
TGCGCCAGCAGCCAAGAAGGGCAGGGCAATTCACCCCTCCACTTT
CASSQEGQGNSPLHF
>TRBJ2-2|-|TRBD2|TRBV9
TGTGCCAGCAGCGTAGCCCTAGCGGGAAACACCGGGGAGCTGTTTTTT
CASSVALAGNTGELFF
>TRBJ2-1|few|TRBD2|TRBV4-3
TGCGCCAGCAGCCGTTACAAAGGACTAGCGGGAGGGCCAGGCGATGAGCAGTTCTTC
CASSRYKGLAGGPGDEQFF
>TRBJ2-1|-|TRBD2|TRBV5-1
TGCGCCAGCAGCTTGAGCGGACTAGCGGCCAATGAGCAGTTCTTC
CASSLSGLAANEQFF
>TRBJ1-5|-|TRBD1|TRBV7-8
TGTGCCAGCAGCTTACCCGCTGGAAGGGGGCATGGTCAGCCCCAGCATTTT
CASSLPAGRGHGQPQHF
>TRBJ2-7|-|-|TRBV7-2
TGTGCCAGCAGCCTCGGCGGCGGGGGCCACCCCTACGAGCAGTACTTC
CASSLGGGGHPYEQYF
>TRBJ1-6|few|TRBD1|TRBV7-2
TGTGCCAGCAGCCCCAGGTCCCGGGACAGGGGGCAATCACCCCTCCACTTT
CASSPRSRDRGQSPLHF
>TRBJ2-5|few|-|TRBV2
TGTGCCAGCAGAACGGACGATAGGGAGACCCAGTACTTC
CASRTDDRETQYF
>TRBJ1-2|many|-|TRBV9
TGTGCCAGCAGCGTAAACTATGGCTACACCTTC
CASSVNYGYTF
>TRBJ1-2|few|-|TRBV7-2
TGTGCCAGCAGCTTGGGGTCATATGGCTACACCTTC
CASSLGSYGYTF
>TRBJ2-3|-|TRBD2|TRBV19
TGTGCCAGTACCGGCTGGCGGGAGGGATACACAGATACGCAGTATTTT
CASTGWREGYTDTQYF
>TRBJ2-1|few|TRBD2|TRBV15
TGTGCCACCAGCAGAGATCCTAGCGGGAGGGGCAATGAGCAGTTCTTC
CATSRDPSGRGNEQFF
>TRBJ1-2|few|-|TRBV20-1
TGCAGTGCTAGTGGAAGCTATGGCTACACCTTC
CSASGSYGYTF
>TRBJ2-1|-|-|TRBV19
TGTGCCAGTAGCACAATCACTTACAGGGCGCCGCCCTACAATGAGCAGTTCTTC
CASSTITYRAPPYNEQFF
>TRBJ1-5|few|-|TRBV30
TGTGCCTGGAGGGATAAAATTGACAGATTTCCAATTAATCAGCCCCAGCATTTT
CAWRDKIDRFPINQPQHF
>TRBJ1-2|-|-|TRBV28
TGTGCCAGCCTACGGGAGACCTATGGCTACACCTTC
CASLRETYGYTF
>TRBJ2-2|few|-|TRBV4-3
TGCGCCAGCAGCCAAGATCGCGGGTACGGGGAGCTGTTTTTT
CASSQDRGYGELFF
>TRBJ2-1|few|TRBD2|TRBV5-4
TGTGCCAGCAGCCCTAGCGGGAACCATGAGCAGTTCTTC
CASSPSGNHEQFF
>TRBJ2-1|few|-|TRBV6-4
TGTGCCAGCAGTGCGAACAGGGGAGGCGATGAGCAGTTCTTC
CASSANRGGDEQFF
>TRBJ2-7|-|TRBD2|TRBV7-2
TGTGCCAGCAGCCGGGGAGCGGGAGCAGTCGAGCAGTACTTC
CASSRGAGAVEQYF
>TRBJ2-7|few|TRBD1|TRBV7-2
TGTGCCAGCAGCTGGACCGGGACAGGGGTGTACGAGCAGTACTTC
CASSWTGTGVYEQYF
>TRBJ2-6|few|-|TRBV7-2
TGTGCCAGCAGTCGTATTAGAAACGGGCGCTCTGGGGCCAACGTCCTGACTTTC
CASSRIRNGRSGANVLTF
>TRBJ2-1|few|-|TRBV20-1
TGCAGTGCTAAAGGGGACAATGAGCAGTTCTTC
CSAKGDNEQFF